These 18 T cell receptor beta chains share one sample of origin, sequenced in a study of T cells in localized non-small cell lung cancer. The protocol was immunoSEQ multiplex PCR, while the TCRdb copy is restricted to in-frame clones and leaves out a portion. This sample has 70,000 or so clones, with 65% to 85% found just once. Sample: peripheral blood, taken before any cancer treatment. These receptor sequences come from a female donor over 55 with stage I lung adenocarcinoma.

The V call is TRBV7-8, the J call TRBJ2-1; D not certain. This CDR3 is built from 15 residues. Germline V lookup: CDR1 SGHVS, CDR2 FQNEAQ. V dropped 6 bases and J dropped 7 bases, with 19 bases sitting between them. The CDR3 DNA reads TGTGCCAGCAGTCCTAGTGAGACTTCGATGAATGAGCAGTTCTTC. Translating it yields CASSPSETSMNEQFF. Full variable domain (missing parts from reference TRBV7-8 and TRBJ2-1): GAGVSQSPRYKVAKRGQDVALRCDPISGHVSLFWYQQALGQGPEFLTYFQNEAQLDKSGLPSDRFFAERPEGSVSTLKIQRTQQEDSAVYLCASSPSETSMNEQFFGPGTRLTVL.

J is TRBJ1-1 and V is TRBV29-1, with D perhaps TRBD1 (5 bases). This CDR3 is 13 amino acids long. Between the trimmed V and J ends, which lost 7 bases and 1 base, there was a span of 13 bases. Germline CDR1 and CDR2: SQVTM and ANQGSEA. CDR3 in DNA: TGCAGCGGGTGGGGACTGACGAACACTGAAGCTTTCTTT. It translates to CSGWGLTNTEAFF.

This clone was seen only a few times. The V gene is TRBV5-1, the J gene TRBJ1-1; no firm D call. Germline lookup yields CDR1 SGHRS and CDR2 YFSETQ. The CDR3 is 17 residues long. Between the trimmed V and J ends, which lost 0 bases and 5 bases, there was a span of 20 bases. CDR3 nucleotides: TGCGCCAGCAGCTTGGTAGGAGGGAACCGGGGAGGGACTGAAGCTTTCTTT. It specifies CASSLVGGNRGGTEAFF.

Details on this clone: Sequence at one end of the junction differs from germline and may be a read error. The V call is TRBV7-8, the J call TRBJ2-7, with 7 positions matching TRBD1. The CDR3 sequence is 11 residues long. Germline V lookup: CDR1 SGHVS, CDR2 FQNEAQ. The CDR3 spells CASSRTDRAHF. The CDR3 DNA reads TGTGCCAGCAGCCGAACAGACAGGGCGCACTTC.

The chain couples TRBV7-8 to TRBJ1-1; the D gene is possibly TRBD1 (6 bases). Germline V gene sequence: CDR1 SGHVS, CDR2 FQNEAQ. V lost 4 bases, J lost 1 base, and 19 bases lay in between. The CDR3 sequence is 17 residues long. CDR3 DNA: TGTGCCAGCAGCTACCTACAGGGAATAAAAACGAACACTGAAGCTTTCTTT. Translated: CASSYLQGIKTNTEAFF.

V and J are TRBV6-6 and TRBJ2-5; 8 positions agree with TRBD2. Germline CDR1 and CDR2: MNHNY and SVGAGI (reference sequence). Trimming cost V 4 bases and J 2 bases; bases outside gene matches: 6. The CDR3 runs to 15 residues. The CDR3 protein is CASSLASGPQETQYF. The CDR3 DNA follows: TGTGCCAGCAGTTTGGCTAGCGGGCCGCAAGAGACCCAGTACTTC.

V usage is TRBV11-2 and J usage is TRBJ2-1, with unresolved D. This CDR3 has 14 amino acids. Between the trimmed V and J ends, which lost 5 bases and 2 bases, there was a span of 10 bases. The germline CDR1 and CDR2 sequences are SGHAT and FQNNGV. CDR3 sequence reads: CASSPRPTYNEQFF. The CDR3 DNA reads TGTGCCAGCAGCCCGAGACCCACCTACAATGAGCAGTTCTTC. The variable domain in full, completed from reference TRBV11-2 and TRBJ2-1, reads EAGVAQSPRYKIIEKRQSVAFWCNPISGHATLYWYQQILGQGPKLLIQFQNNGVVDDSQLPKDRFSAERLKGVDSTLKIQPAKLEDSAVYLCASSPRPTYNEQFFGPGTRLTVL.

This clone was found once. The chain recombines TRBV5-1 with TRBJ2-7; possibly TRBD2 for D (6 bases). Per the germline V gene, CDR1 is SGHRS and CDR2 is YFSETQ. V lost 0 bases to trimming and J lost 3 bases, with 13 bases between them. The CDR3 spans 15 residues. In nucleotides, the CDR3 is TGCGCCAGCAGCTTGGGGGGTAGCGGCTACTACGAGCAGTACTTC. It is translated as CASSLGGSGYYEQYF.

This rearrangement joins TRBV5-4 to TRBJ2-5, with D possibly TRBD2 on 6 matching bases. Germline CDR1 reads SGHNT; CDR2 reads YYREEE (reference sequence). The length of the CDR3 is 16 residues. Trimming took 5 bases from V and 2 from J, leaving 19 bases between them. The CDR3 sequence: CASRRGGRGFQETQYF. The CDR3 coding sequence is TGTGCCAGCAGAAGAGGAGGGAGAGGCTTTCAAGAGACCCAGTACTTC.

This sequence joins TRBV2 and TRBJ1-5; D is perhaps TRBD1 (5 bases). Looked up from germline, CDR1 is SNHLY and CDR2 is FYNNEI. The CDR3 runs 15 residues. Trimming cost V 4 bases and J 6 bases, with 16 bases left between them. As DNA, the CDR3 is TGTGCCAGCAGTGGGTCCAGGGAAGTTCTTCAGCCCCAGCATTTT. Translation gives CASSGSREVLQPQHF.

The chain links TRBV7-2 to TRBJ2-7; TRBD2 matches at 7 bases. Trimming took 2 bases from V and 0 from J; bases not matched to a gene: 7. CDR3 size: 16 residues. CDR1 SGHTA and CDR2 FQGNSA come from the germline V gene. CDR3 bases: TGTGCCAGCAGCTTATTAGGTGGGGGGGTCTCCTACGAGCAGTACTTC. It codes for CASSLLGGGVSYEQYF.

The V and J genes are TRBV11-3 and TRBJ2-3; no clear D. The CDR3 has 17 amino acids. V was clipped by 5 bases and J by 4 bases, with 22 bases between them. Germline V lookup: CDR1 SGHNT, CDR2 YENEEA. This CDR3 is CASSLGDWEIVPDTQYF. The CDR3 DNA reads TGTGCCAGCAGCCTCGGTGATTGGGAAATTGTGCCAGATACGCAGTATTTT. Complete variable domain (other parts from reference TRBV11-3 and TRBJ2-3): EAGVVQSPRYKIIEKKQPVAFWCNPISGHNTLYWYLQNLGQGPELLIRYENEEAVDDSQLPKDRFSAERLKGVDSTLKIQPAELGDSAVYLCASSLGDWEIVPDTQYFGPGTRLTVL.

The V and J genes are TRBV28 and TRBJ1-1; D perhaps matches TRBD1 (5 bases). V was clipped by 3 bases and J by 3 bases, with 11 bases between them. The CDR3 has 14 amino acids. The germline V gene encodes CDR1 MDHEN and CDR2 SYDVKM. This CDR3 reads CASSLEGRDTEAFF. CDR3 in DNA: TGTGCCAGCAGTTTGGAGGGCAGGGACACTGAAGCTTTCTTT.

The J gene is TRBJ1-5, the V gene TRBV7-9; 9 bases fit TRBD1. J gave up 4 bases and V 1 base, and 2 bases lay outside the gene matches. Germline V gene lookup returns CDR1 SEHNR and CDR2 FQNEAQ (reference sequence). The CDR3 consists of 15 residues. CDR3 nucleotide sequence: TGTGCCAGCAGCTTAGACGGGACAGGGAATCAGCCCCAGCATTTT. This translates into CASSLDGTGNQPQHF.

To note about this clone: Other DNA sequences within the sample encode an identical CDR3. The chain employs TRBV5-1 and TRBJ1-4, with D unclear. CDR1 SGHRS and CDR2 YFSETQ come from the germline V gene. Trimming stripped 5 bases from V and 8 bases from J, with 13 bases between. This CDR3 has 13 amino acids. The DNA of the CDR3 is TGCGCCAGCAGTCTTAGCACGCCGGAAAAACTGTTTTTT. This gives the protein CASSLSTPEKLFF.

CDR3 region: CASSPLAGGPGYEQYF. The CDR3 DNA reads TGTGCCAGCAGCCCCCTGGCGGGGGGCCCAGGATACGAGCAGTACTTC. V usage is TRBV5-4 and J usage is TRBJ2-5; 8 positions match TRBD2. The J call may be incorrect, as the DNA end agrees better with TRBJ2-7. The CDR3 is 16 amino acids. Per germline, CDR1 SGHNT and CDR2 YYREEE (reference sequence).

This clone was picked up one time. The chain has TRBV10-3 and TRBJ1-3; 7 nucleotides line up with TRBD1. The germline V gene encodes CDR1 ENHRY and CDR2 SYGVKD. The V segment lost 4 bases and the J segment 3 bases; nucleotides outside the gene matches: 3. This CDR3 is built from 14 residues. The CDR3 DNA is TGTGCCATCAGTGTCCAGGGGGATGGAAACACCATATATTTT. Residues: CAISVQGDGNTIYF.

The chain combines TRBV19 with TRBJ2-3; D call uncertain. Germline-derived CDR1 and CDR2 are LNHDA and SQIVND (reference sequence). V lost 3 bases and J lost 1, with 11 bases in between. The CDR3 consists of 15 residues. The DNA of the CDR3 is TGTGCCAGTAGTATCCAGCGAGGAGGCACAGATACGCAGTATTTT. Translation: CASSIQRGGTDTQYF.